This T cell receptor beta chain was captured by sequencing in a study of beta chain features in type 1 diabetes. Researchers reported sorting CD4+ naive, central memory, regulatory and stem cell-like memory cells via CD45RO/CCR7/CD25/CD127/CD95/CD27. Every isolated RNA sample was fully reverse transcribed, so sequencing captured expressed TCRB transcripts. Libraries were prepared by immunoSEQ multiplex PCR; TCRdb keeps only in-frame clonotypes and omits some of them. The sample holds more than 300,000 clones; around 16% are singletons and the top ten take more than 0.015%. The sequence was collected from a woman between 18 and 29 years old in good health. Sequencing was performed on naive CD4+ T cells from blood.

The CDR3 loop reads CASSTGTSGFIHNEQFF. The DNA of the CDR3 is TGTGCCAGCAGCACCGGGACTAGCGGCTTCATCCACAATGAGCAGTTCTTC. The chain carries TRBV7-8 and TRBJ2-1; 11 bases map to TRBD2. The junction had 11 bases not matched to a gene; V was cut back by 5 bases and J by 5 bases. Germline V gives CDR1 SGHVS, CDR2 FQNEAQ. This CDR3 has 17 residues.